This TCR beta chain is from a study of cytomegalovirus exposure and HLA in healthy donors. 60 Vbeta and 13 Jbeta primers were used in PCR. The method was immunoSEQ multiplex PCR; TCRdb's version includes in-frame clones alone and lacks a portion of them. Altogether approximately 160,000 clones are present, around 80% being singletons, with the ten largest covering around 6.1%. CDR1 is SGHAT, CDR2 FQNNGV, per germline. Unmatched junction bases numbered 2, after V lost 3 bases and J lost 6 bases. CDR3 length equals 13 residues. For this clone: Its target is unknown.

General study points: Most TCR beta V segments were productive about 87% or about 30% of the time in an earlier analysis. Later on, analysis showed that most CMV-associated TCR beta chains appeared to be HLA-restricted.

Sample: PBMCs. This chain connects TRBV11-2 to TRBJ1-3, with 7 bases fitting TRBD1. This clonotype originated in a man between 25 and 39 years old in good health and CMV-seropositive. CDR3 protein: CASSFTGENTIYF. CDR3 bases: TGTGCCAGCAGCTTCACAGGGGAAAACACCATATATTTT.